Listed below are T cell receptor beta chains from one sample, sequenced in a study of shared clonotypes between healthy human individuals. This table comes from immunoSEQ multiplex PCR, and its TCRdb copy is limited to in-frame clones, with some not included. The table shows roughly 2.1 million clones, with approximately 94% occurring only once. Sequencing was carried out using naive CD8+ T cells from PBMCs. Source of these receptors: a man between 18 and 35 years old in good health. Some clones in this sample may be carry-over from other donors' samples. CDR3s include the opening cysteine and the closing phenylalanine or tryptophan. D genes are given only for firm matches. The size field is filled for only some rows; it gives once, few, many or a size class.

d_call: .; clone_size: .; v_call: TRBV5-5; j_call: TRBJ2-5; cdr3_aa: CASSPGFGETQYF; cdr3_nt: TGTGCCAGCAGCCCAGGGTTCGGGGAGACCCAGTACTTC
d_call: .; clone_size: .; v_call: TRBV19; j_call: TRBJ1-1; cdr3_aa: CASSIGTGANTEAFF; cdr3_nt: TGTGCCAGTAGTATTGGTACCGGGGCGAACACTGAAGCTTTCTTT
d_call: .; clone_size: .; v_call: TRBV5-1; j_call: TRBJ2-1; cdr3_aa: CASSLAGMDNEQFF; cdr3_nt: TGCGCCAGCAGCCTGGCGGGAATGGACAATGAGCAGTTCTTC
d_call: TRBD1; clone_size: .; v_call: TRBV27; j_call: TRBJ2-5; cdr3_aa: CASSPSPNRGLRETQYF; cdr3_nt: TGTGCCAGCAGTCCCTCGCCCAACAGGGGTCTTCGGGAGACCCAGTACTTC
d_call: .; clone_size: .; v_call: TRBV13; j_call: TRBJ2-2; cdr3_aa: CASSAGVTGELFF; cdr3_nt: TGTGCCAGCAGCGCCGGCGTCACCGGGGAGCTGTTTTTT
d_call: .; clone_size: once; v_call: TRBV19; j_call: TRBJ2-7; cdr3_aa: CASSISPHGGGGEGEQYF; cdr3_nt: TGTGCCAGTAGTATATCCCCCCATGGAGGGGGCGGAGAAGGCGAGCAGTACTTC
d_call: .; clone_size: .; v_call: TRBV27; j_call: TRBJ2-1; cdr3_aa: CASSLEAERTYNEQFF; cdr3_nt: TGTGCCAGCAGTTTAGAGGCGGAAAGAACCTACAATGAGCAGTTCTTC
d_call: .; clone_size: .; v_call: TRBV2; j_call: TRBJ2-1; cdr3_aa: CASSDLPSSYNEQFF; cdr3_nt: TGTGCCAGCAGTGATCTCCCGAGCTCCTACAATGAGCAGTTCTTC
d_call: .; clone_size: once; v_call: TRBV15; j_call: TRBJ2-3; cdr3_aa: CATSSSGWERTPDTQYF; cdr3_nt: TGTGCCACCAGCAGTTCGGGTTGGGAGAGGACTCCAGATACGCAGTATTTT
d_call: .; clone_size: .; v_call: TRBV27; j_call: TRBJ2-7; cdr3_aa: CASSSDRGSTYEQYF; cdr3_nt: TGTGCCAGCAGTTCGGATAGGGGGTCGACCTACGAGCAGTACTTC
d_call: TRBD1; clone_size: .; v_call: TRBV10-2; j_call: TRBJ2-3; cdr3_aa: CASSDRGTGVTDTQYF; cdr3_nt: TGCGCCAGCAGTGATCGCGGGACAGGGGTCACAGATACGCAGTATTTT
d_call: TRBD2; clone_size: .; v_call: TRBV11-2; j_call: TRBJ2-5; cdr3_aa: CASSTTLAGIQETQYF; cdr3_nt: TGTGCCAGCAGCACTACACTAGCGGGAATACAAGAGACCCAGTACTTC
d_call: .; clone_size: .; v_call: TRBV15; j_call: TRBJ2-7; cdr3_aa: CATSEEGGAYEQYF; cdr3_nt: TGTGCCACCAGCGAAGAGGGGGGAGCGTACGAGCAGTACTTC
d_call: .; clone_size: .; v_call: TRBV7-9; j_call: TRBJ2-3; cdr3_aa: CASLRRGRTDTQYF; cdr3_nt: TGTGCCAGCTTACGGAGGGGTCGCACAGATACGCAGTATTTT
d_call: TRBD1; clone_size: .; v_call: TRBV29-1; j_call: TRBJ1-5; cdr3_aa: CSVRQGVHQPQHF; cdr3_nt: TGCAGCGTTCGGCAGGGGGTCCATCAGCCCCAGCATTTT
d_call: .; clone_size: once; v_call: TRBV27; j_call: TRBJ2-1; cdr3_aa: CASQDPGWTNEQFF; cdr3_nt: TGTGCCAGCCAAGATCCCGGGTGGACCAATGAGCAGTTCTTC
d_call: .; clone_size: few; v_call: TRBV7-3; j_call: TRBJ2-3; cdr3_aa: CASSLEAVRGADTQYF; cdr3_nt: TGTGCCAGCAGCTTAGAGGCGGTCAGGGGGGCAGATACGCAGTATTTT
d_call: .; clone_size: .; v_call: TRBV2; j_call: TRBJ1-5; cdr3_aa: CASSEWVTYQPQHF; cdr3_nt: TGTGCCAGCAGTGAATGGGTAACTTATCAGCCCCAGCATTTT
d_call: TRBD2; clone_size: .; v_call: TRBV27; j_call: TRBJ2-7; cdr3_aa: CASSLGTSASYEQYF; cdr3_nt: TGTGCCAGCAGTCTAGGGACTAGCGCCTCCTACGAGCAGTACTTC
d_call: .; clone_size: .; v_call: TRBV9; j_call: TRBJ1-1; cdr3_aa: CASSVEGGPLTNTEAFF; cdr3_nt: TGTGCCAGCAGCGTAGAGGGGGGTCCCCTCACGAACACTGAAGCTTTCTTT
d_call: TRBD2; clone_size: .; v_call: TRBV6-4; j_call: TRBJ2-1; cdr3_aa: CASSDTAGTTPNEQFF; cdr3_nt: TGTGCCAGCAGTGACACCGCCGGGACTACACCCAATGAGCAGTTCTTC
d_call: .; clone_size: .; v_call: TRBV5-1; j_call: TRBJ1-4; cdr3_aa: CASSLQGEYEKLFF; cdr3_nt: TGCGCCAGCAGCTTGCAAGGGGAATACGAAAAACTGTTTTTT
d_call: .; clone_size: .; v_call: TRBV27; j_call: TRBJ2-7; cdr3_aa: CASSLTEAYEQYF; cdr3_nt: TGTGCCAGCAGTCTGACAGAAGCCTACGAGCAGTACTTC
d_call: .; clone_size: .; v_call: TRBV4-1; j_call: TRBJ1-1; cdr3_aa: CASSQDSGLATEAFF; cdr3_nt: TGCGCCAGCAGCCAAGATTCGGGGTTGGCCACTGAAGCTTTCTTT
d_call: TRBD2; clone_size: .; v_call: TRBV7-2; j_call: TRBJ2-2; cdr3_aa: CASSRPRRGSGKNTGELFF; cdr3_nt: TGTGCCAGCAGCCGCCCTCGGAGAGGGAGCGGGAAGAACACCGGGGAGCTGTTTTTT
d_call: TRBD2; clone_size: .; v_call: TRBV10-3; j_call: TRBJ2-1; cdr3_aa: CAIPKREGGGNEQFF; cdr3_nt: TGTGCCATCCCAAAGCGGGAGGGCGGTGGGAATGAGCAGTTCTTC
d_call: .; clone_size: .; v_call: TRBV2; j_call: TRBJ2-7; cdr3_aa: CASSEGRRGVYEQYF; cdr3_nt: TGTGCCAGCAGTGAAGGCAGGCGGGGTGTCTACGAGCAGTACTTC
d_call: .; clone_size: .; v_call: TRBV18; j_call: TRBJ2-1; cdr3_aa: CASSPSQSHNIYNEQFF; cdr3_nt: TGTGCCAGCTCACCCTCTCAGAGCCATAATATCTACAATGAGCAGTTCTTC
d_call: .; clone_size: .; v_call: TRBV7-9; j_call: TRBJ1-3; cdr3_aa: CASTKWGVGGNTIYF; cdr3_nt: TGTGCCAGCACCAAATGGGGGGTCGGTGGAAACACCATATATTTT
d_call: .; clone_size: .; v_call: TRBV9; j_call: TRBJ2-7; cdr3_aa: CASSPSGRSSYEQYF; cdr3_nt: TGTGCCAGCAGCCCGAGCGGGCGGAGCTCCTACGAGCAGTACTTC
d_call: TRBD2; clone_size: .; v_call: TRBV27; j_call: TRBJ2-1; cdr3_aa: CASRLAGALGEQFF; cdr3_nt: TGTGCCAGCAGACTAGCGGGAGCCCTGGGGGAGCAGTTCTTC
d_call: .; clone_size: .; v_call: TRBV19; j_call: TRBJ1-5; cdr3_aa: CASSIDKSLGPQHF; cdr3_nt: TGTGCCAGTAGTATAGATAAAAGCCTTGGACCCCAGCATTTT
d_call: .; clone_size: .; v_call: TRBV6-6; j_call: TRBJ2-7; cdr3_aa: CASSGLKTDEQYF; cdr3_nt: TGTGCCAGCAGTGGGCTGAAAACGGACGAGCAGTACTTC
d_call: .; clone_size: .; v_call: TRBV9; j_call: TRBJ2-6; cdr3_aa: CASSPHESSGANVLTF; cdr3_nt: TGTGCCAGCAGCCCTCACGAGAGCTCTGGGGCCAACGTCCTGACTTTC
d_call: TRBD1; clone_size: .; v_call: TRBV7-9; j_call: TRBJ1-4; cdr3_aa: CASSSTGSHTTNEKLFF; cdr3_nt: TGTGCCAGCAGCTCGACAGGGTCTCATACAACTAATGAAAAACTGTTTTTT
d_call: .; clone_size: .; v_call: TRBV5-1; j_call: TRBJ1-4; cdr3_aa: CASSLRGLSEKLFF; cdr3_nt: TGCGCCAGCAGCTTGCGAGGGTTGAGTGAAAAACTGTTTTTT
d_call: .; clone_size: .; v_call: TRBV11-2; j_call: TRBJ1-1; cdr3_aa: CASSLAPGPNTEAFF; cdr3_nt: TGTGCCAGCAGCTTAGCCCCGGGACCGAACACTGAAGCTTTCTTT
d_call: .; clone_size: .; v_call: TRBV27; j_call: TRBJ2-4; cdr3_aa: CASSYLPTHQASKNIQYF; cdr3_nt: TGTGCCAGCAGTTATCTCCCGACCCACCAGGCAAGCAAAAACATTCAGTACTTC
d_call: .; clone_size: .; v_call: TRBV4-3; j_call: TRBJ1-2; cdr3_aa: CASSQVGGNGYTF; cdr3_nt: TGCGCCAGCAGCCAAGTTGGGGGAAATGGCTACACCTTC
d_call: .; clone_size: .; v_call: TRBV7-3; j_call: TRBJ2-3; cdr3_aa: CASSLGQGPDTQYF; cdr3_nt: TGTGCCAGCAGCTTAGGCCAGGGACCAGATACGCAGTATTTT
d_call: TRBD1; clone_size: .; v_call: TRBV5-1; j_call: TRBJ2-2; cdr3_aa: CASKVTGGTGELFF; cdr3_nt: TGCGCCAGCAAGGTTACAGGGGGCACCGGGGAGCTGTTTTTT
d_call: TRBD1; clone_size: .; v_call: TRBV10-3; j_call: TRBJ2-7; cdr3_aa: CAISETPGGVGSGYEQYF; cdr3_nt: TGTGCCATCAGTGAGACCCCAGGGGGCGTGGGATCTGGATACGAGCAGTACTTC
d_call: .; clone_size: .; v_call: TRBV28; j_call: TRBJ1-2; cdr3_aa: CASLEANYGYTF; cdr3_nt: TGTGCCAGCCTTGAAGCTAACTATGGCTACACCTTC
d_call: TRBD1; clone_size: .; v_call: TRBV28; j_call: TRBJ1-1; cdr3_aa: CASTAIDRVIAEGSAFF; cdr3_nt: TGTGCCAGCACCGCTATAGACAGGGTGATCGCTGAGGGATCGGCTTTCTTT
d_call: TRBD2; clone_size: .; v_call: TRBV4-1; j_call: TRBJ2-1; cdr3_aa: CASSHPPGGPSYNEQFF; cdr3_nt: TGCGCCAGCAGCCATCCGCCGGGAGGGCCAAGTTACAATGAGCAGTTCTTC
d_call: .; clone_size: .; v_call: TRBV21-1; j_call: TRBJ2-7; cdr3_aa: CASSKGADSRFAYEQYF; cdr3_nt: TGTGCCAGCAGCAAAGGGGCCGACTCCCGTTTTGCATACGAGCAGTACTTC
d_call: .; clone_size: .; v_call: TRBV25-1; j_call: TRBJ2-2; cdr3_aa: CASSERSHKTGELFF; cdr3_nt: TGTGCCAGCAGTGAACGCAGTCATAAAACCGGGGAGCTGTTTTTT
d_call: TRBD1; clone_size: .; v_call: TRBV4-3; j_call: TRBJ2-5; cdr3_aa: CASSRGQGFRGETQYF; cdr3_nt: TGCGCCAGCAGCCGGGGACAGGGGTTTAGAGGGGAGACCCAGTACTTC
d_call: .; clone_size: .; v_call: TRBV4-1; j_call: TRBJ2-3; cdr3_aa: CASSQVLKDSTDTQYF; cdr3_nt: TGCGCCAGCAGCCAAGTATTAAAAGATAGCACAGATACGCAGTATTTT
d_call: .; clone_size: .; v_call: TRBV14; j_call: TRBJ1-2; cdr3_aa: CASSQDRRGGRFGYTF; cdr3_nt: TGTGCCAGCAGCCAAGATAGGCGAGGGGGACGGTTTGGCTACACCTTC
d_call: .; clone_size: .; v_call: TRBV5-1; j_call: TRBJ2-2; cdr3_aa: CASNGNPRNTGELFF; cdr3_nt: TGCGCCAGCAACGGGAACCCCCGCAACACCGGGGAGCTGTTTTTT
d_call: .; clone_size: .; v_call: TRBV27; j_call: TRBJ2-7; cdr3_aa: CASSPIMSHYEQYF; cdr3_nt: TGTGCCAGCAGTCCAATTATGTCACACTACGAGCAGTACTTC
d_call: .; clone_size: few; v_call: TRBV19; j_call: TRBJ1-1; cdr3_aa: CASSQGMNTEAFF; cdr3_nt: TGTGCCAGCTCACAGGGAATGAACACTGAAGCTTTCTTT
d_call: TRBD1; clone_size: .; v_call: TRBV4-3; j_call: TRBJ2-2; cdr3_aa: CASSPDRAYTGELFF; cdr3_nt: TGCGCCAGCAGTCCGGACAGGGCCTACACCGGGGAGCTGTTTTTT
d_call: .; clone_size: .; v_call: TRBV28; j_call: TRBJ2-2; cdr3_aa: CASSLRPGLDTGELFF; cdr3_nt: TGTGCCAGCAGCCTACGCCCAGGGTTGGACACCGGGGAGCTGTTTTTT